A selection of T cell receptor beta chains follows, all from one sample in a study of early T cells in non-severe SARS-CoV-2 infection. MiXCR, run by TCRdb on the 5' RACE reads, gives a single entry per CDR3 protein. The sample has 100,000 to 130,000 distinct CDR3 sequences, over 8.5% seen once; the top ten hold approximately 7.3%. The sequenced sample was whole blood. The receptors shown here come from an adult who was a healthcare worker with PCR-confirmed SARS-CoV-2 infection or an uninfected control (not recorded which). CDR3s include the opening cysteine and the closing phenylalanine or tryptophan. A D gene is named only where the DNA matches it firmly. Clone size is shown for a subset of rows, as once, few, many or a class of expanded clone.

J | size | V | D | CDR3 | DNA
TRBJ2-7 | few | TRBV28 | TRBD2 | CVSSGGAYEQYF | TGTGTCAGCTCGGGGGGAGCCTACGAGCAGTACTTC
TRBJ2-3 | few | TRBV7-2 | NA | CASSSAGVLSTDTQYF | TGTGCCAGCAGCTCAGCCGGGGTACTTAGCACAGATACGCAGTATTTT
TRBJ1-5 | NA | TRBV19 | NA | CASSQTSAGYGNQLQHF | TGTGCCAGTAGCCAAACCTCAGCAGGGTACGGCAATCAGCTCCAGCATTTT
TRBJ2-1 | few | TRBV5-1 | TRBD2 | CASSLGGLAVYNEQFF | TGCGCCAGCAGCTTGGGGGGACTAGCGGTCTACAATGAGCAGTTCTTC
TRBJ2-4 | many | TRBV28 | NA | CASSLWGAGAKNIQYF | TGTGCCAGCAGTTTATGGGGGGCTGGGGCCAAAAACATTCAGTACTTC
TRBJ2-3 | many | TRBV3-1 | TRBD1 | CASSPYPGQGRGADTQYF | TGTGCCAGCAGCCCGTATCCGGGACAGGGAAGGGGCGCAGATACGCAGTATTTT
TRBJ2-7 | many | TRBV10-2 | TRBD1 | CASSVDRGGPYEQYF | TGCGCCAGCAGTGTAGACAGGGGTGGGCCCTACGAGCAGTACTTC
TRBJ2-1 | NA | TRBV6-1 | TRBD2 | CASRTPGLDNEQFF | TGTGCCAGCAGGACACCGGGACTAGACAATGAGCAGTTCTTC
TRBJ2-7 | NA | TRBV29-1 | TRBD2 | CSASRGGYEQYF | TGCAGCGCCTCACGGGGGGGCTACGAGCAGTACTTC
TRBJ2-7 | many | TRBV7-9 | TRBD2 | CASSLLSGGRTPYEQYF | TGTGCCAGCAGCTTACTCTCAGGCGGGAGGACCCCCTACGAGCAGTACTTC
TRBJ2-1 | NA | TRBV7-9 | NA | CASSSGWDEQFF | TGTGCCAGCAGCTCCGGGTGGGATGAGCAGTTCTTC
TRBJ1-1 | NA | TRBV20-1 | NA | CSARDTLDTEAFF | TGCAGTGCTAGGGACACCCTTGACACTGAAGCTTTCTTT
TRBJ2-3 | NA | TRBV6-2/TRBV6-3 | NA | CASDLAHTDTQYF | TGTGCCAGCGATTTAGCCCACACAGATACGCAGTATTTT
TRBJ1-2 | many | TRBV5-1 | NA | CASSLAGSTYGYTF | TGCGCCAGCAGCTTGGCAGGTTCCACCTATGGCTACACCTTC
TRBJ2-1 | many | TRBV24-1 | TRBD2 | CATSDAERELDEQFF | TGTGCCACCAGTGACGCGGAGCGGGAATTAGATGAGCAGTTCTTC
TRBJ2-2 | NA | TRBV6-5 | NA | CASSYSGDAGELFF | TGTGCCAGCAGTTATTCAGGGGATGCCGGGGAGCTGTTTTTT
TRBJ2-2 | NA | TRBV29-1 | NA | CSAGPINTGELFF | TGCAGCGCCGGACCGATTAACACCGGGGAGCTGTTTTTT
TRBJ1-1 | NA | TRBV27 | NA | CASSLQGGTTEAFF | TGTGCCAGCAGTTTACAGGGAGGAACCACTGAAGCTTTCTTT
TRBJ2-5 | NA | TRBV20-1 | TRBD2 | CSAHPTSGEETQYF | TGCAGTGCTCATCCGACTAGCGGGGAGGAGACCCAGTACTTC
TRBJ2-2 | many | TRBV7-8 | NA | CATDAGGLALTGELFF | TGTGCCACCGACGCCGGGGGCCTAGCACTGACCGGGGAGCTGTTTTTT
TRBJ2-7 | many | TRBV9 | TRBD2 | CASSTSQLAGSHEQYF | TGTGCCAGCAGCACTTCCCAACTAGCGGGATCCCACGAGCAGTACTTC
TRBJ2-1 | few | TRBV2 | NA | CASSDDSYNEQFF | TGTGCCAGCAGTGATGATTCCTACAATGAGCAGTTCTTC
TRBJ1-6 | few | TRBV20-1 | NA | CSAQGGSYNSPLHF | TGCAGTGCCCAGGGAGGCTCCTATAATTCACCCCTCCACTTT
TRBJ2-5 | many | TRBV4-1 | TRBD1 | CASSQGRQGRYQETQYF | TGCGCCAGCAGCCAAGGGAGACAGGGGCGGTACCAAGAGACCCAGTACTTC
TRBJ2-5 | many | TRBV28 | NA | CASSLKQGGEETQYF | TGTGCCAGCAGTTTAAAGCAGGGTGGAGAAGAGACCCAGTACTTC
TRBJ1-1 | NA | TRBV28 | NA | CASRPTQHTEAFF | TGTGCCAGCAGGCCAACACAGCACACTGAAGCTTTCTTT
TRBJ2-5 | many | TRBV20-1 | NA | CSGYERETQYF | TGCAGTGGGTACGAGCGGGAGACCCAGTACTTC
TRBJ2-3 | many | TRBV30 | TRBD2 | CASTSGSYAWDTQYF | TGTGCCTCGACTAGCGGGAGTTATGCGTGGGATACGCAGTATTTT
TRBJ2-7 | NA | TRBV7-2 | NA | CASSLPSCEQYF | TGTGCCAGCAGCCTACCTTCCTGCGAGCAGTACTTC
TRBJ2-7 | many | TRBV5-1 | NA | CASLPSPDSHYEQYF | TGCGCCAGCCTTCCCAGTCCCGACAGCCACTACGAGCAGTACTTC
TRBJ2-1 | NA | TRBV29-1 | NA | CSATGDEQFF | TGCAGCGCCACCGGGGACGAGCAGTTCTTC
TRBJ1-1 | NA | TRBV5-6 | NA | CASSLGQRAEAFF | TGTGCCAGCAGCTTGGGGCAGAGAGCTGAAGCTTTCTTT
TRBJ1-1 | few | TRBV7-9 | NA | CASTLGINRNTEAFF | TGTGCCAGCACCTTAGGAATAAACCGAAACACTGAAGCTTTCTTT
TRBJ2-1 | many | TRBV7-7 | TRBD2 | CASSLGRGARSNEQFF | TGTGCCAGCAGCTTAGGGCGGGGGGCGCGGAGCAATGAGCAGTTCTTC
TRBJ1-2 | many | TRBV30 | TRBD1 | CAWRQGSSWGYTF | TGTGCCTGGAGACAGGGGAGTAGTTGGGGCTACACCTTC
TRBJ1-5 | many | TRBV4-2 | NA | CASSQDSTAFKPQHF | TGTGCCAGCAGCCAAGATAGCACAGCCTTCAAGCCCCAGCATTTT
TRBJ1-1 | few | TRBV6-2/TRBV6-3 | NA | CASRANTEAFF | TGTGCCAGTCGGGCGAACACTGAAGCTTTCTTT
TRBJ1-2 | many | TRBV10-3 | TRBD1 | CAISGRGGQGATNYGYTF | TGTGCCATCAGTGGCCGAGGGGGACAGGGAGCGACTAACTATGGCTACACCTTC
TRBJ2-7 | NA | TRBV2 | NA | CASSETGHEQYF | TGTGCCAGCAGTGAAACGGGCCACGAGCAGTACTTC
TRBJ2-1 | NA | TRBV29-1 | NA | CSVEGGEDFGDEQFF | TGCAGCGTTGAAGGGGGGGAGGATTTCGGCGATGAGCAGTTCTTC
TRBJ2-1 | many | TRBV7-9 | NA | CASQAPVGHEQFF | TGTGCCAGCCAAGCCCCTGTGGGGCATGAGCAGTTCTTC
TRBJ2-1 | many | TRBV11-2 | TRBD2 | CASSPGPFSRGGRDKIANEQFF | TGTGCCAGCAGCCCGGGTCCGTTTTCCCGGGGGGGCAGGGATAAGATTGCCAATGAGCAGTTCTTC
TRBJ1-1 | NA | TRBV28 | TRBD1 | CASQGQLNTEAFF | TGTGCCAGCCAGGGACAGCTCAACACTGAAGCTTTCTTT
TRBJ2-7 | many | TRBV27 | TRBD2 | CASSFSGTSGVEQYF | TGTGCCAGCAGTTTCTCCGGGACTAGCGGGGTCGAGCAGTACTTC
TRBJ2-1 | NA | TRBV24-1 | TRBD2 | CATSLAGAYNEQFF | TGTGCCACCTCTCTAGCGGGAGCCTACAATGAGCAGTTCTTC
TRBJ2-7 | few | TRBV4-3 | NA | CASSQDLTGSREYF | TGCGCCAGCAGCCAAGATCTTACGGGGTCGAGGGAGTACTTC
TRBJ2-5 | many | TRBV5-1 | NA | CATSGDQETQYF | TGCGCCACCAGTGGGGACCAAGAGACCCAGTACTTC
TRBJ1-1 | many | TRBV29-1 | NA | CSVLYAGAAFF | TGCAGCGTCCTCTATGCCGGTGCAGCTTTCTTT
TRBJ2-7 | many | TRBV28 | NA | CASSFLGSVYEQYF | TGTGCCAGCAGTTTCCTAGGGTCAGTATACGAGCAGTACTTC
TRBJ2-7 | NA | TRBV20-1 | NA | CSAGPTASSYEQYF | TGCAGCGCAGGCCCGACAGCAAGCTCCTACGAGCAGTACTTC